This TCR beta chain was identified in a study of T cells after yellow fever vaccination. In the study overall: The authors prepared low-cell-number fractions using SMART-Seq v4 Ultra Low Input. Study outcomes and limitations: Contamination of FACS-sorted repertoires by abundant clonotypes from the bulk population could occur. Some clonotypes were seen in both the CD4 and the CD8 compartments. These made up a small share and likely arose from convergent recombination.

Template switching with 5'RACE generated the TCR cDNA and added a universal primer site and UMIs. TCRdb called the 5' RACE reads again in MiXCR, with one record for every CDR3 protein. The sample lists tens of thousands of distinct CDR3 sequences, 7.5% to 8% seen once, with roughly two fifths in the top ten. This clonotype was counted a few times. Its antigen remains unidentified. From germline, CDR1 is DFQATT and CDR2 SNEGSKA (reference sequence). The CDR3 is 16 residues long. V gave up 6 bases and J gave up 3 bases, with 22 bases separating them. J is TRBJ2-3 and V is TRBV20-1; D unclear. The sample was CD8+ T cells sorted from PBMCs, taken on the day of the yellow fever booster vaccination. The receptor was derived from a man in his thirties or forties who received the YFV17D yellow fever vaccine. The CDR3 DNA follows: TGCAGTGCCATAGAGTTCCAGGATTCATGGACAGATACGCAGTATTTT. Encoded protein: CSAIEFQDSWTDTQYF.